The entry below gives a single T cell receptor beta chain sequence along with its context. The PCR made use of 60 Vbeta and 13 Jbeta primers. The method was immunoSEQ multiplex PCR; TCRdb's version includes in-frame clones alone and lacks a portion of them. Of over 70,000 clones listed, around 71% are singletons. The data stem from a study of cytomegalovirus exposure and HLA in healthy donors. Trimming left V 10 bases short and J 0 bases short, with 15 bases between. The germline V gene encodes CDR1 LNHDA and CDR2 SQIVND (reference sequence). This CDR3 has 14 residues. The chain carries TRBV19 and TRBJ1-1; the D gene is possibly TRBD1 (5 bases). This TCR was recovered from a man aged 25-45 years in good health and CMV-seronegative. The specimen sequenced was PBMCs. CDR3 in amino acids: CATTREGMNTEAFF. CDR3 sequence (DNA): TGTGCCACCACCAGGGAGGGGATGAACACTGAAGCTTTCTTT.